The source of this TCR beta chain is a study of cytotoxic CD8 clonotypes in ibrutinib-treated CLL. Study-wide context: Response samples were taken after a median of around 11 months on treatment, range 6 to 36. General study results and limits: Clonality (at baseline) was higher than in age-matched healthy donors and tracked circulating CD8+ T-cell counts. Public clonotypes, an uncommon group, contracted or remained stable on treatment. Before falling back toward baseline at progression, clonality had risen at the time of ibrutinib response.

V was shortened by 4 bases and J by 0 bases, with 15 bases between the two germline ends. Germline V gene data show CDR1 as SGHNT and CDR2 as YYREEE (reference sequence). This CDR3 spans 16 amino acids. Repertoires were generated with immunoSEQ multiplex PCR, while TCRdb's copy carries only in-frame clones and drops some. The sample records about 50,000 clones, 57% being singletons. About this clone: Its antigen remains unidentified.

V usage is TRBV5-4 and J usage is TRBJ2-3, with D maybe TRBD1 (6 bases). The source was PBMCs, collected after 24 months of ibrutinib treatment. This receptor was obtained from a human donor with chronic lymphocytic leukemia. The CDR3 is CASSPTGTSSTDTQYF. The DNA of the CDR3 is TGTGCCAGCAGCCCGACAGGTACCTCGAGCACAGATACGCAGTATTTT.